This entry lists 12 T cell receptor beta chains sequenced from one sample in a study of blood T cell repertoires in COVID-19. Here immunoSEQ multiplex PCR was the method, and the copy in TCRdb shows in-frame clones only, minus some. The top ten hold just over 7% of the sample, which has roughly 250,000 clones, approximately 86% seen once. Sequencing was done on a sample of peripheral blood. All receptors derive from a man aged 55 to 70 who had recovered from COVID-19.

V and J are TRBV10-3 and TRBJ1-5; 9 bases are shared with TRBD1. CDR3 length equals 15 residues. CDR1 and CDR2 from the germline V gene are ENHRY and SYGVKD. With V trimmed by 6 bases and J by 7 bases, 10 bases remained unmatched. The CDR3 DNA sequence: TGTGCCATCAGCCGATCGGGACAGGGTGGCCAGCCCCAGCATTTT. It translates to CAISRSGQGGQPQHF.

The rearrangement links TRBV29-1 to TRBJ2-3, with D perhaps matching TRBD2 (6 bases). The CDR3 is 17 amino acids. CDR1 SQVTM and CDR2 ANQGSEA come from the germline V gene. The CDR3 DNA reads TGCAGGGGACTCGGACCCCGGGACGGCGAAGTCACAGATACGCAGTATTTT. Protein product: CRGLGPRDGEVTDTQYF.

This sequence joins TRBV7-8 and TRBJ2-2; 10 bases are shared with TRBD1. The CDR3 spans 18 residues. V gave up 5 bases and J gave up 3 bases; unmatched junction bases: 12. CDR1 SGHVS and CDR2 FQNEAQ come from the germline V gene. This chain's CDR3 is CASSQLRDRGADTGELFF. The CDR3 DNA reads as TGTGCCAGCAGCCAGCTCCGGGACAGGGGCGCGGACACCGGGGAGCTGTTTTTT.

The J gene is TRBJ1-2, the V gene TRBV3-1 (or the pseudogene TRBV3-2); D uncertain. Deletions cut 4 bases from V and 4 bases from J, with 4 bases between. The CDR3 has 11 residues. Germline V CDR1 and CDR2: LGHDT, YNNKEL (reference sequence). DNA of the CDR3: TGTGCCAGCAGCCTCGGCTATGGCTACACCTTC. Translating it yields CASSLGYGYTF.

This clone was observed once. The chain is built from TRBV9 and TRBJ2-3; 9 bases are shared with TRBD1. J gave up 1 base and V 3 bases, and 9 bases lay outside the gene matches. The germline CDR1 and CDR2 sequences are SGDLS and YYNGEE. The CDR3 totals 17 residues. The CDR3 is CASSAPGQGIGTDTQYF. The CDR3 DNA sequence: TGTGCCAGCAGCGCCCCGGGACAGGGAATTGGCACAGATACGCAGTATTTT.

The CDR3 loop reads CASSPYAEEKLFF. Here the CDR3 DNA reads TGTGCCAGCTCACCATATGCCGAGGAAAAACTGTTTTTT. The gene calls are TRBV18 and TRBJ1-4; unclear D gene. The germline V gene encodes CDR1 KGHSH and CDR2 LQKENI. V was shortened by 2 bases and J by 8 bases, with 9 bases between the two germline ends. The CDR3 extends over 13 amino acids.

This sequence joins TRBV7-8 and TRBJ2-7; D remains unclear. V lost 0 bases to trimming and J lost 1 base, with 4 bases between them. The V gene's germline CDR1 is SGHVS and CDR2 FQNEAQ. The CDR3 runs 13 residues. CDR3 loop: CASSLAYSYEQYF. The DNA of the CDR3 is TGTGCCAGCAGCTTAGCCTATTCCTACGAGCAGTACTTC.

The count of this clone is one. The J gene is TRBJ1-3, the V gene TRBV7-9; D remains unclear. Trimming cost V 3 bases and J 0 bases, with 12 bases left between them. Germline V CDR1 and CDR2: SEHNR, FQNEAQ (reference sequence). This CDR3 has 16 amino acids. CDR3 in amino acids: CASSLGRPFSGNTIYF. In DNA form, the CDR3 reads TGTGCCAGCAGCTTGGGCCGGCCCTTCTCTGGAAACACCATATATTTT.

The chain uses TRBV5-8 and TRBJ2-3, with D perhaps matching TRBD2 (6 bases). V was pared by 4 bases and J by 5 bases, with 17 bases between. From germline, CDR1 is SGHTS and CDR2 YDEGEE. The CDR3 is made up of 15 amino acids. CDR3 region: CASSLQAGLIDTQYF. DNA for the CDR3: TGTGCCAGCAGCCTCCAAGCGGGCCTCATAGATACGCAGTATTTT.

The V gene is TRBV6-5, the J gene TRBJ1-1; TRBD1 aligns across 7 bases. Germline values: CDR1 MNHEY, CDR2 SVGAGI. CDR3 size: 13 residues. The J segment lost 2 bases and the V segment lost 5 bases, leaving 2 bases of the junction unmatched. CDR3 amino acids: CASSRDRNTEAFF. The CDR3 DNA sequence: TGTGCCAGCAGTAGGGACAGAAACACTGAAGCTTTCTTT.

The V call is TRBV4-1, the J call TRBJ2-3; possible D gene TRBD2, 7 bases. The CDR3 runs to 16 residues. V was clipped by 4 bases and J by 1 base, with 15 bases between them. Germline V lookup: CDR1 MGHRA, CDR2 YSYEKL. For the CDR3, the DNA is TGCGCCAGCAGCCGTTCGGGGGGCCCGGGCACAGATACGCAGTATTTT. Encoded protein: CASSRSGGPGTDTQYF.

The DNA of the CDR3 is TGTGCCAGCAGTGAATGGGGAGGGACCGGGGAGCTGTTTTTT. Translated: CASSEWGGTGELFF. The chain combines TRBV25-1 with TRBJ2-2, with TRBD2 matching 7 bases. The CDR3 loop spans 14 amino acids. Germline V lookup: CDR1 MGHDK, CDR2 SYGVNS. J was trimmed by 5 bases and V by 1 base; bases with no gene match: 1.